The entry below gives a single T cell receptor beta chain sequence along with its context. This record comes from a study of shared clonotypes between healthy human individuals. Method: immunoSEQ multiplex PCR; TCRdb's copy keeps in-frame clones and lacks some. This sample has a few hundred thousand clones; around four fifths occur once, and the top ten carry about 10%. The sequence came from a man under 40 in good health. The sample taken for sequencing was memory CD4+ T cells sorted from blood. Subset noted: CD45RA-negative fraction.

CDR3 nucleotides: TGTGCCAGCAGCCAAGGTACCACCGGAAACACCATATATTTT. Translation: CASSQGTTGNTIYF. The gene calls are TRBV4-2 and TRBJ1-3; no clear D gene. Germline CDR1 LGHNA, CDR2 YNFKEQ. The CDR3 runs 14 residues. V was pared by 1 base and J by 4 bases, with 8 bases between.